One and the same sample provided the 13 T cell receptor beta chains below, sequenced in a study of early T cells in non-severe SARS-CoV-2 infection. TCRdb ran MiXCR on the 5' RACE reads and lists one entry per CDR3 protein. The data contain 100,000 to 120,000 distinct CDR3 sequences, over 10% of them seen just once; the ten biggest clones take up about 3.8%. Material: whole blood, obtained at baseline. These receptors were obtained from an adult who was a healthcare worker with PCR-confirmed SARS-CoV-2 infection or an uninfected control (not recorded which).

The CDR3 loop is CASSSLGGYTF. For the CDR3, the DNA is TGTGCCAGCAGTTCCCTGGGTGGCTACACCTTC. The J gene is TRBJ1-2, the V gene TRBV12-3 or TRBV12-4; no reliable D call. V was trimmed by 4 bases and J by 7 bases, leaving 7 bases between them. The CDR3 length is 11 residues.

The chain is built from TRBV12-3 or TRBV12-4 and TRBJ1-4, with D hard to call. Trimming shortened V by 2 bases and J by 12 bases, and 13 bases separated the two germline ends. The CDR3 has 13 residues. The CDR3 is CASSLWQEVQLFF. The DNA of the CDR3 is TGTGCCAGCAGTTTATGGCAGGAGGTACAACTGTTTTTT.

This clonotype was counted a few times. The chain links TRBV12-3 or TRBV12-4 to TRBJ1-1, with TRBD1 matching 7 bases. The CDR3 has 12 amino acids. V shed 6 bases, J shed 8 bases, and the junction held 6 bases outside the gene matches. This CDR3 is CASSRDSQEAFF. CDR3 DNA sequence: TGTGCCAGCAGCCGGGACAGCCAAGAAGCTTTCTTT.

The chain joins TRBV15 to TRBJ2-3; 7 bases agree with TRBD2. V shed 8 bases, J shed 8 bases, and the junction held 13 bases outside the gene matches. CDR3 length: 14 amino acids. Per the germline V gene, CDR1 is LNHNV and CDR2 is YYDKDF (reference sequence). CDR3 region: CATDPRREAGTQYF. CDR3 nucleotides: TGTGCCACCGACCCAAGACGGGAGGCGGGTACGCAGTATTTT.

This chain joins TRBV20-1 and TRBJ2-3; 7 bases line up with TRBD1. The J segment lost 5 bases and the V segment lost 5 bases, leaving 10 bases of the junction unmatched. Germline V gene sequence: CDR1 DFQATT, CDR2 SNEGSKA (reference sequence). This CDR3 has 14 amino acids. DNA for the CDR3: TGCAGTGCTTTCCAACCAGGGGGAGTAGATACGCAGTATTTT. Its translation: CSAFQPGGVDTQYF.

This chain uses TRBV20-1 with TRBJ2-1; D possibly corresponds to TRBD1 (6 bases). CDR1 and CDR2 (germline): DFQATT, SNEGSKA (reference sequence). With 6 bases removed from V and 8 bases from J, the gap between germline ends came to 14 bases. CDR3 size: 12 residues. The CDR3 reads CSANQGMYEQFF. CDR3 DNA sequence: TGCAGTGCGAACCAGGGGATGTATGAGCAGTTCTTC.

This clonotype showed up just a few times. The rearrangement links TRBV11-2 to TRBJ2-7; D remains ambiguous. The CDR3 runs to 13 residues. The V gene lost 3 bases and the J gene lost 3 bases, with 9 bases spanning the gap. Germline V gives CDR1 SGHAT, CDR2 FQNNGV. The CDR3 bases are TGTGCCAGCAGCTTTAGGCACATCTACGAGCAGTACTTC. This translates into CASSFRHIYEQYF.

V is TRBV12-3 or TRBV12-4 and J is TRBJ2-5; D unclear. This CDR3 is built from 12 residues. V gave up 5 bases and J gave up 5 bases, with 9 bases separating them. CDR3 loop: CASSRSGETQYF. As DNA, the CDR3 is TGTGCCAGCAGTCGCAGTGGCGAGACCCAGTACTTC.

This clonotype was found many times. This CDR3 reads CASSPPRGRAYEQYF. The CDR3 DNA follows: TGTGCCAGCTCACCACCCCGCGGGAGGGCCTACGAGCAGTACTTC. The chain joins TRBV18 to TRBJ2-7; TRBD2 matches 9 bases. V gave up 0 bases and J gave up 2 bases; unmatched junction bases: 2. The CDR3 runs to 15 residues. Germline CDR1 is KGHSH and CDR2 is LQKENI.

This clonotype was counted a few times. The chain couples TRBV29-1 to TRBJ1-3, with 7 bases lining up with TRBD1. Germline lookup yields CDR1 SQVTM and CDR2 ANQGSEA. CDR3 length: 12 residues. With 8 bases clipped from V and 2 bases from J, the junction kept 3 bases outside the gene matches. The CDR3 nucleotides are TGCAGCAGCCAGGGGGCTGGAAACACCATATATTTT. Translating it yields CSSQGAGNTIYF.

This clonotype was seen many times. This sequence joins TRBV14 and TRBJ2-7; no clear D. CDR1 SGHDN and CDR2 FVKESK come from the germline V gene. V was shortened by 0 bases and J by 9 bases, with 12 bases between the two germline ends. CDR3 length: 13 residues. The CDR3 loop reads CASSQDTLLRQYF. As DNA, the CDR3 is TGTGCCAGCAGCCAAGATACCCTCTTAAGGCAGTACTTC.

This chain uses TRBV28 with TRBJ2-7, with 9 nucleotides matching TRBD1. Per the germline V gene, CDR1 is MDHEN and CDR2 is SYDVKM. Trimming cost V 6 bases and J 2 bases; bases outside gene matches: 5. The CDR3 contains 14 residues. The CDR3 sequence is CASRPGQGPYEQYF. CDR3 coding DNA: TGTGCCAGCAGACCGGGACAGGGACCCTACGAGCAGTACTTC.

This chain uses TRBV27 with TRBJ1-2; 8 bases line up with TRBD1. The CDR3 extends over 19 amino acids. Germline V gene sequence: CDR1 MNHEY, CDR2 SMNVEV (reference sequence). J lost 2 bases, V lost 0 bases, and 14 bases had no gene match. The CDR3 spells CASSLSPLGRGPSNYGYTF. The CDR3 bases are TGTGCCAGCAGTTTATCACCTCTCGGCAGGGGGCCGTCCAACTATGGCTACACCTTC.